The 2 T cell receptor beta chains below come from one sample, sequenced in a study of blood T cell repertoires in COVID-19. Profiling relied on immunoSEQ multiplex PCR, and the TCRdb table lists in-frame clones only, not all of them. The sample yields 65,000 to 85,000 clones, 85% to 90% seen once. Material: peripheral blood. The receptors derive from a man aged 45 to 65 with active COVID-19.

The chain combines TRBV9 with TRBJ1-2, with 10 bases lining up with TRBD1. V lost 3 bases, J lost 1 base, and 12 bases stayed unmatched. Germline lookup yields CDR1 SGDLS and CDR2 YYNGEE. The CDR3 is made up of 18 amino acids. The CDR3 protein is CASSGQGAGIRGNYGYTF. In nucleotides, the CDR3 is TGTGCCAGCAGCGGACAGGGGGCAGGTATTAGGGGTAACTATGGCTACACCTTC.

The gene calls are TRBV18 and TRBJ2-7; TRBD2 matches at 8 bases. V trimming: 1 base; J trimming: 4 bases; junction bases outside the gene matches: 12. Germline V gives CDR1 KGHSH, CDR2 LQKENI. The CDR3 has 17 amino acids. The CDR3: CASSPRDTSGLRYEQYF. The CDR3 DNA follows: TGTGCCAGCTCACCACGCGACACTAGCGGTTTAAGGTACGAGCAGTACTTC.